The clone carrying this T cell receptor (beta chain) was seen at least ten times. Its target is unknown. Per the germline V gene, CDR1 is SNHLY and CDR2 is FYNNEI. The CDR3 extends over 16 amino acids. The ends were cut back, 3 bases at V and 0 bases at J, with 9 bases in the middle. These data belong to a study of T cells after yellow fever vaccination. TCRdb re-called the 5' RACE reads with MiXCR, one entry per CDR3 protein. This repertoire shows around 330,000 distinct CDR3 sequences, around 3.6% found once; its top ten account for about a quarter. Study outcomes and limitations: The CD4 and CD8 compartments had a small share of their clonotypes in common.

The sequencing used PBMCs, collected on the day of the yellow fever booster vaccination. The TCR sequence derives from a man between 18 and 35 years old who received the YFV17D yellow fever vaccine. V usage is TRBV2 and J usage is TRBJ2-6, with D possibly being TRBD1 (5 bases). The CDR3 DNA is TGTGCCAGCAGTGACCACAGGACCTCTGGGGCCAACGTCCTGACTTTC. It yields the protein CASSDHRTSGANVLTF.